This is a list of T cell receptor beta chains from one sample in a study of tissue T cells after allogeneic stem cell transplantation. Sequenced by immunoSEQ multiplex PCR; TCRdb stores in-frame clones only, minus some. The sample records thousands of clones, 72% being singletons. Sequenced material: colon tissue, taken at autopsy. These receptor sequences come from a male patient at least 60 years old with steroid-refractory graft-versus-host disease after an allogeneic stem cell transplant. Some T cells may be provided by the graft donor. Each CDR3 is given with its conserved first and last residue. A D gene is named only where the DNA matches it firmly. Size values are once, few and many counts, or a class for expanded clones, and some rows have none.

v_gene,abundance,d_gene,j_gene,CDR3nt,CDR3aa
TRBV18,.,TRBD1,TRBJ1-4,TGTGCCAGCTCATCTAATACCCCTGACAGGGGTGAAAAACTGTTTTTT,CASSSNTPDRGEKLFF
TRBV7-9,.,.,TRBJ2-7,TGTGCCAGCAGCTTTTTCCAACAGGGCCCCGAGCAGTACTTC,CASSFFQQGPEQYF
TRBV5-1,.,.,TRBJ2-2,TGCGCCAGCAGCTTGGATGGGGGACCTAACACCGGGGAGCTGTTTTTT,CASSLDGGPNTGELFF
TRBV5-1,.,.,TRBJ1-5,TGCGCCAGCAGTCCCGACCTTCCGAATCAGCCCCAGCATTTT,CASSPDLPNQPQHF
TRBV5-1,.,.,TRBJ1-1,TGCGCCAGCAGCTTGGCCCAGACAAACACTGAAGCTTTCTTT,CASSLAQTNTEAFF
TRBV19,few,TRBD1,TRBJ1-5,TGTGCCGTCACCGACAGGGTGAGCAATCAGCCCCAGCATTTT,CAVTDRVSNQPQHF
TRBV4-2,.,.,TRBJ1-2,TGTGCCAGCAGCCAAGACACAGGGAAAGACGGCTACACCTTC,CASSQDTGKDGYTF
TRBV27,few,TRBD2,TRBJ2-3,TGTGCCAGCAAGACCGGGACTAGCGGGGGGCTGTTCAACACAGATACGCAGTATTTT,CASKTGTSGGLFNTDTQYF
TRBV19,few,TRBD1,TRBJ1-4,TGTGCCAGTAGTATCAGCCCAGGACAGGGGGATGAAAAACTGTTTTTT,CASSISPGQGDEKLFF
TRBV3-1/TRBV3-2,.,TRBD2,TRBJ2-3,TGTGCCAGCAGCCAAGGGGCGGGAGTCGCAGATACGCAGTATTTT,CASSQGAGVADTQYF